This T cell receptor beta chain was identified during a study of blood T cell repertoires in COVID-19. Turning to the study itself: Both acute and convalescent COVID-19 samples were obtained from the United States, Italy and Spain.

It was during active infection that Seattle patients were enrolled and then longitudinally followed. The ends lost 3 bases at V and 3 bases at J; junction bases unmatched: 4. The germline V gene encodes CDR1 SQVTM and CDR2 ANQGSEA. The CDR3 consists of 13 residues. Source study methods: Scientists estimated how many nucleated cells there were by amplifying reference gene primers. Sequencing used immunoSEQ multiplex PCR; TCRdb keeps in-frame clones, though not all of them. D and trimming were read from the DNA, whereas the V and J calls and clone size are those reported in that table. The top ten hold over 5.5% of the sample, which has some 110,000 clones, approximately 74% seen once.

The sequence was obtained from an elderly man with COVID-19, enrolled during active disease. Sequencing was done on a sample of peripheral blood. The chain employs TRBV29-1 and TRBJ1-2, with 7 bases fitting TRBD1. The DNA of the CDR3 is TGCAGCGTTGAGACAGGGTCTTACTATGGCTACACCTTC. Its protein is CSVETGSYYGYTF.